The 21 T cell receptor beta chains below were found in one sample sequenced in a study of T-cell reconstitution after alpha-beta-depleted transplantation in children. The TCRbeta library was prepared with unique molecular identifiers. TCRdb processed the PCR reads anew with MiXCR; each CDR3 protein has one entry. The profile covers 250,000 to 300,000 distinct CDR3 sequences, with 10% appearing a single time and 7.5% taken by the ten largest. The sample in question was PBMCs, obtained before TCRalphabeta/CD19-depleted stem cell transplant. The receptors were sampled from a boy under three years old with acute myeloid leukemia, due to receive a stem cell transplant.

This chain uses TRBV14 with TRBJ2-5; the D gene is possibly TRBD1 (7 bases). Germline-derived CDR1 and CDR2 are SGHDN and FVKESK. The V gene lost 4 bases and the J gene lost 4 bases, with 19 bases spanning the gap. This CDR3 is 16 amino acids long. CDR3 region: CASSLGGGGELETQYF. CDR3 coding DNA: TGTGCCAGCAGCCTAGGAGGAGGGGGCGAGTTAGAGACCCAGTACTTC.

This clonotype has a handful of counts. This chain links TRBV18 with TRBJ2-5; 7 bases are shared with TRBD1. V lost 2 bases to trimming and J lost 2 bases; unmatched junction nucleotides: 2. CDR3 length: 14 residues. Germline CDR1 and CDR2: KGHSH and LQKENI. CDR3 sequence: CASSPTGAQETQYF. CDR3 DNA: TGTGCCAGCTCACCAACAGGGGCACAAGAGACCCAGTACTTC.

Ten or more counts support this clonotype. The genes are TRBV3-1 and TRBJ1-4; D is undetermined. Trimming took off 9 bases at V and 14 bases at J, with 13 bases between the two ends. The CDR3 length is 10 residues. Germline V lookup: CDR1 LGHDT, CDR2 YNNKEL (reference sequence). The CDR3 DNA reads TGTGCCAGTCATCCCCAAGGGCTGTTTTTT. It is translated as CASHPQGLFF.

There are many counts of this clonotype. The chain has TRBV3-1 and TRBJ1-4; 8 nucleotides match TRBD1. Germline CDR1 is LGHDT and CDR2 is YNNKEL (reference sequence). The CDR3 is 15 amino acids. V trimming: 1 base; J trimming: 7 bases; junction bases outside the gene matches: 5. The CDR3 DNA is TGTGCCAGCAGCCAAGGACAGGGGTTGAGTGAAAAACTGTTTTTT. Its protein product is CASSQGQGLSEKLFF.

The chain recombines TRBV7-9 with TRBJ1-1, with D hard to call. The CDR3 spans 13 residues. Germline CDR1 reads SEHNR; CDR2 reads FQNEAQ (reference sequence). Trimming shortened V by 2 bases and J by 4 bases, and 8 bases separated the two germline ends. The CDR3 nucleotides are TGTGCCAGCAGCTTATCCCTTCCCACTGAAGCTTTCTTT. As protein: CASSLSLPTEAFF.

This clonotype was counted at least ten times. This chain links TRBV18 with TRBJ1-5; D possibly corresponds to TRBD1 (5 bases). Looked up from germline, CDR1 is KGHSH and CDR2 is LQKENI. The CDR3 has 13 amino acids. Trimming left V 4 bases short and J 5 bases short, with 9 bases between. In DNA form, the CDR3 reads TGTGCCAGCTCACGGGACGTAGATCAGCCCCAGCATTTT. It translates to CASSRDVDQPQHF.

A word on this clonotype: A much larger clone lies one base from this, so it may be a read error. The chain recombines TRBV15 with TRBJ2-1, with D possibly called TRBD1 or TRBD2 (5 bases each). The germline gives CDR1 LNHNV, CDR2 YYDKDF (reference sequence). The CDR3 has 13 residues. Trimming took 6 bases from V and 6 from J, leaving 12 bases between them. CDR3 coding DNA: TGTGCCACCAGGAGGGACCCCCTCAATGAGCAGTTCTTC. Its translation is CATRRDPLNEQFF.

The V and J genes are TRBV12-3 or TRBV12-4 and TRBJ1-2; D is uncertain. This CDR3 spans 15 amino acids. The ends were cut back, 2 bases at V and 0 bases at J, with 10 bases in the middle. The DNA for the CDR3 is TGTGCCAGCAGTTTACTCCGGGGTTCTAACTATGGCTACACCTTC. It codes for CASSLLRGSNYGYTF.

This clonotype occurred many times. The rearrangement links TRBV27 to TRBJ2-7, with D perhaps matching TRBD1 (6 bases). The CDR3 has 15 residues. V was trimmed by 3 bases and J by 2 bases, leaving 14 bases between them. Looked up from germline, CDR1 is MNHEY and CDR2 is SMNVEV (reference sequence). The CDR3 sequence: CASSFGQGPPYEQYF. CDR3 in DNA: TGTGCCAGCAGTTTTGGGCAGGGGCCCCCCTACGAGCAGTACTTC.

This clonotype was seen at least ten times. The chain carries TRBV27 and TRBJ1-4; a weak D match, TRBD1 (5 bases). Trimming took off 2 bases at V and 8 bases at J, with 18 bases between the two ends. CDR1 is MNHEY, CDR2 SMNVEV, per germline (reference sequence). The CDR3 runs 16 residues. CDR3 in DNA: TGTGCCAGCAGTTTAGTGGGGGAAAGGAGGATGGAAAAACTGTTTTTT. It encodes CASSLVGERRMEKLFF. The full variable domain, its missing parts supplied by reference TRBV27 and TRBJ1-4, is EAQVTQNPRYLITVTGKKLTVTCSQNMNHEYMSWYRQDPGLGLRQIYYSMNVEVTDKGDVPEGYKVSRKEKRNFPLILESPSPNQTSLYFCASSLVGERRMEKLFFGSGTQLSVL.

In this sample, this clonotype turned up many times. The chain has TRBV6-1 and TRBJ2-1; TRBD1 matches 9 bases. The CDR3 is made up of 15 amino acids. V gave up 6 bases and J gave up 1 base; unmatched junction bases: 4. CDR1 is MNHNS and CDR2 is SASEGT in the germline V gene. The CDR3, as DNA: TGTGCCAGCAGCGGGGACAGGGTTTCCTACAATGAGCAGTTCTTC. Translation: CASSGDRVSYNEQFF.

This clonotype has ten or more counts. The chain carries TRBV12-3 or TRBV12-4 and TRBJ2-1; D possibly corresponds to TRBD1 (5 bases). The CDR3 totals 15 residues. The V end was cut by 3 bases, the J end by 3 bases, with 12 bases between. CDR3 bases: TGTGCCAGCAGTTTCGACAGAAACCTCTACAATGAGCAGTTCTTC. Translated: CASSFDRNLYNEQFF.

This clonotype was found many times. The rearrangement links TRBV20-1 to TRBJ2-2, with D hard to call. There are 13 residues in the CDR3. In germline, CDR1 is DFQATT, CDR2 SNEGSKA (reference sequence). The ends were cut back, 5 bases at V and 9 bases at J, with 16 bases in the middle. The CDR3 sequence: CSAPPDRSRELFF. CDR3 sequence (DNA): TGCAGTGCTCCACCGGACCGCTCCAGGGAGCTGTTTTTT.

The table lists this clonotype with many counts. This chain connects TRBV12-3 or TRBV12-4 to TRBJ1-2; D may be TRBD1 (6 bases). The V and J ends lost 7 bases and 3 bases respectively, with 12 bases between them. This CDR3 has 13 amino acids. The CDR3 DNA sequence: TGTGCCAGCACCCCCAGGGGCCACTATGGCTACACCTTC. This encodes CASTPRGHYGYTF.

This chain uses TRBV7-8 with TRBJ1-4; D ambiguous. The germline V gene encodes CDR1 SGHVS and CDR2 FQNEAQ. The V end was cut by 5 bases, the J end by 5 bases, with 15 bases between. The CDR3 is 15 residues long. The CDR3: CASSDTRATNEKLFF. CDR3 nucleotide sequence: TGTGCCAGCAGCGATACTAGAGCCACCAATGAAAAACTGTTTTTT.

The gene calls are TRBV28 and TRBJ2-1, with 9 bases that match TRBD1. V was clipped by 5 bases and J by 6 bases; unmatched bases: 11. CDR3 length equals 16 residues. Germline CDR1 reads MDHEN; CDR2 reads SYDVKM. This CDR3 is CASSRPGTGSSNEQFF. CDR3 in DNA: TGTGCCAGCAGTCGTCCCGGGACAGGGTCTAGCAATGAGCAGTTCTTC.

The table lists this clonotype with a few counts. The chain couples TRBV7-9 to TRBJ2-5; no clear D. This CDR3 has 12 amino acids. CDR1 is SEHNR, CDR2 FQNEAQ, per germline (reference sequence). V shed 1 base and J shed 4 bases, with 4 bases lying between them. This CDR3 reads CASSLVLETQYF. The CDR3 DNA sequence: TGTGCCAGCAGCTTAGTCTTAGAGACCCAGTACTTC.

This clonotype was recorded at least ten times. V gene TRBV6-5 combines with J gene TRBJ2-3; 8 bases line up with TRBD1. Germline CDR1 reads MNHEY; CDR2 reads SVGAGI. Trimming took 1 base from V and 5 from J; bases not matched to a gene: 8. The CDR3 loop spans 16 amino acids. CDR3 residues: CASSYLGQGGVDTQYF. CDR3 DNA sequence: TGTGCCAGCAGTTACTTAGGACAGGGAGGAGTAGATACGCAGTATTTT.

The V and J genes are TRBV11-2 and TRBJ2-3, with 8 nucleotides matching TRBD2. CDR1 and CDR2 from the germline V gene are SGHAT and FQNNGV. With V trimmed by 5 bases and J by 6 bases, 13 bases remained unmatched. The CDR3 runs 16 residues. The CDR3 spells CASSATPGLEIDTQYF. The CDR3 bases are TGTGCCAGCAGCGCTACGCCGGGACTAGAGATCGATACGCAGTATTTT.

This clonotype was seen ten or more times. One end of the junction does not line up with germline, which may come from a read error. This CDR3 reads CSLDPGQGVGQPQHF. The DNA of the CDR3 is TGCAGCCTTGACCCGGGACAGGGGGTGGGTCAGCCCCAGCATTTT. The rearrangement uses TRBV29-1 and TRBJ1-5; TRBD1 aligns across 11 bases. Germline loops: CDR1 SQVTM, CDR2 ANQGSEA. The CDR3 sequence is 15 residues long.

There are a few counts of this clonotype. J is TRBJ2-2 and V is TRBV10-3, with 7 positions matching TRBD2. CDR1 is ENHRY, CDR2 SYGVKD, per germline. J lost 6 bases, V lost 6 bases, and 10 bases had no gene match. The CDR3 is 15 residues long. The DNA for the CDR3 is TGTGCCATCAGCCGAACCGGGAGCGGGGCCGGGGAGCTGTTTTTT. This translates into CAISRTGSGAGELFF.